The present TCR beta chain was sequenced within a study of immune evolution from preneoplasia to lung adenocarcinoma. Overall study context: HLA loss of heterozygosity: roughly 6.6% AIS, about 15% MIA, about 35% ADC, none AAH.

In regard to this clone: Its antigen remains unknown.

H&E slides confirmed each diagnosis, reviewed by two pathologists independently. Premalignant or tumor cells were enriched by macro-dissection after pathologic assessment. The repertoire was sequenced with immunoSEQ multiplex PCR; TCRdb's copy has only in-frame clones and lacks some. The sample lists approximately 11,000 clones; around 76% were seen once. Findings of the study overall: Later-stage lesions appeared to have more T cells, more diversity, less clonality.

The germline gives CDR1 SGHAT, CDR2 FQNNGV. With 8 bases clipped from V and 2 bases from J, the junction kept 4 bases outside the gene matches. This CDR3 has 14 amino acids. The source is a person between 55 and 80 years old with lung adenocarcinoma. The J gene is TRBJ2-7, the V gene TRBV11-2, with 12 bases lining up with TRBD2. Sequencing was carried out using FFPE minimally invasive lung adenocarcinoma tissue. The chain's CDR3 is CASVTSGGTYEQYF. CDR3 coding DNA: TGTGCCAGCGTGACTAGCGGGGGTACCTACGAGCAGTACTTC.